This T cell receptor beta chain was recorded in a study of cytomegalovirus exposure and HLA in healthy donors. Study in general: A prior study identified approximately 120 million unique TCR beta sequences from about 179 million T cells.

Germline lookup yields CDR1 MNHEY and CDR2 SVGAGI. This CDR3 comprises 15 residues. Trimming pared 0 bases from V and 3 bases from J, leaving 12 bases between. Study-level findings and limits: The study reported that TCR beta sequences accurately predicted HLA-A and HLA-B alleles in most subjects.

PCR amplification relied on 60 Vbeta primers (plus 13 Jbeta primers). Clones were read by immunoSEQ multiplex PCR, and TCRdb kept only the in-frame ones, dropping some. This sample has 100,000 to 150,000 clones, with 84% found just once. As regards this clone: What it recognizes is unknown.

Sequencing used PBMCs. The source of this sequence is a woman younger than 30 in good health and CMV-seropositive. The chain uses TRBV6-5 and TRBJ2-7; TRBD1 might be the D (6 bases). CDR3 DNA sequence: TGTGCCAGCAGTTACTCGACAGGCCCTTTCTACGAGCAGTACTTC. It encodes CASSYSTGPFYEQYF.